This T cell receptor (beta chain) originates from a study of T cell repertoires in cytomegalovirus infection. MiXCR was run by TCRdb on the reads, yielding one entry per CDR3 protein. The sample has more than 200,000 distinct CDR3 sequences, 9.1% seen once; the top ten hold around 15%. The CDR3 contains 14 residues. The V end lost 3 bases, the J end lost 3 bases, and 9 bases lay between the germline ends. Germline CDR1 DFQATT, CDR2 SNEGSKA (reference sequence). This clonotype was recorded at least ten times. The V call is TRBV20-1, the J call TRBJ2-6; D unclear. The origin of this receptor is a human donor in good health (CMV status not recorded). Some clones in this sample may be carry-over from other donors' samples. The sequencing input was PBMCs. The CDR3 nucleotides are TGCAGTGCTAGTCGGGCAGTTGGGGCCAACGTCCTGACTTTC. It yields the protein CSASRAVGANVLTF.